One sample yielded the 7 T cell receptor beta chains listed below, sequenced in a study of human T cells and chemical hapten exposure. One entry per CDR3 protein, called by TCRdb with MiXCR from the RACE reads. The sample lists under 450,000 distinct CDR3 sequences; around 5% were seen once. Time point noted: patch test 1, 2 weeks after DPC sensitization. The treatment was: therapeutic diphenylcyclopropenone sensitization with weekly scalp DPC. Sample: whole blood, taken in connection with sensitization to the hapten diphenylcyclopropenone (DPC). The receptors here all came from a woman between 45 and 65 years old with alopecia areata. Some clones in this sample may be carry-over from other donors' samples.

J is TRBJ1-6 and V is TRBV20-1, with D possibly matching TRBD1 (6 bases). V gave up 0 bases and J gave up 7 bases, with 13 bases separating them. The germline CDR1 and CDR2 sequences are DFQATT and SNEGSKA (reference sequence). CDR3 length: 15 residues. CDR3 bases: TGCAGTGCTAGAGACCCCAGGGGAGGGAATTCACCCCTCCACTTT. It codes for CSARDPRGGNSPLHF.

This clonotype came up many times. The rearrangement uses TRBV20-1 and TRBJ2-3; tentative D call: TRBD2 (5 bases). Germline lookup yields CDR1 DFQATT and CDR2 SNEGSKA (reference sequence). This CDR3 region has 12 residues. V gave up 7 bases and J gave up 1 base, with 9 bases separating them. In DNA form, the CDR3 reads TGCAGTGAACTAGTGGGCACAGATACGCAGTATTTT. This encodes CSELVGTDTQYF.

This clonotype was picked up many times. This sequence joins TRBV7-2 and TRBJ2-7; TRBD2 aligns across 8 bases. Looked up from germline, CDR1 is SGHTA and CDR2 is FQGNSA. V lost 1 base to trimming and J lost 6 bases; unmatched junction nucleotides: 8. This CDR3 comprises 15 residues. The DNA of the CDR3 is TGTGCCAGCAGCTTAGGGGCGGGAGGAGGCCTCGAGCAGTACTTC. It specifies CASSLGAGGGLEQYF.

There are a few counts of this clonotype. The rearrangement uses TRBV6-1 and TRBJ1-5; 11 nucleotides agree with TRBD1. Germline CDR1 and CDR2: MNHNS and SASEGT. The CDR3 spans 15 residues. V shed 4 bases, J shed 6 bases, and the junction held 5 bases outside the gene matches. CDR3 sequence (DNA): TGTGCCAGCAGTGCGGGACAGGGGGGGTTTCAGCCCCAGCATTTT. Amino acid sequence: CASSAGQGGFQPQHF.

V usage is TRBV12-3 or TRBV12-4 and J usage is TRBJ2-1; TRBD1 might be the D (5 bases). With 3 bases removed from V and 1 base from J, the gap between germline ends came to 7 bases. The CDR3 is 14 amino acids. Here the CDR3 reads CASSLTVSYNEQFF. Here the CDR3 DNA reads TGTGCCAGCAGTTTGACAGTATCCTACAATGAGCAGTTCTTC.

This clonotype occurred many times. The rearrangement joins TRBV2 to TRBJ2-2; a possible D gene is TRBD1 (6 bases). V lost 6 bases, J lost 2 bases, and 10 bases lay in between. There are 14 residues in the CDR3. Looked up from germline, CDR1 is SNHLY and CDR2 is FYNNEI. CDR3: CASSRDTNTGELFF. In nucleotides, the CDR3 is TGTGCCAGCAGCCGGGACACCAACACCGGGGAGCTGTTTTTT.

Concerning this clonotype itself: A read error may explain this, as a much larger clone is one base away. The rearrangement uses TRBV29-1 and TRBJ1-1, with 7 bases identical to TRBD1. The CDR3 totals 13 residues. The V gene end was trimmed by 5 bases and the J gene end by 6 bases; junction bases not matched to a gene: 9. Germline V gene sequence: CDR1 SQVTM, CDR2 ANQGSEA. In DNA form, the CDR3 reads TGCAGCGTTTGTTCCAGGGGGATCGCTGAAGCTTTCTTT. Translating gives CSVCSRGIAEAFF.